The 5 T cell receptor beta chains below were found in one sample sequenced in a study of T cells in Graves' hyperthyroidism and ophthalmopathy. TCR beta CDR3 sequences were amplified from RNA transcripts. HTBI primers drove first-round RT-PCR of the TCR CDR3. From the multiplex PCR reads, TCRdb called clonotypes with MiXCR, one entry per CDR3 protein. The table shows about 600,000 distinct CDR3 sequences, with 14% occurring only once. Sequencing was carried out using blood. Receptors originate from a woman in her late teens or twenties with Graves' ophthalmopathy.

This clonotype came up many times. The chain employs TRBV27 and TRBJ2-7; D remains ambiguous. Trimming removed 3 bases from V and 2 bases from J, with 11 bases in between. This CDR3 spans 14 amino acids. The germline gives CDR1 MNHEY, CDR2 SMNVEV (reference sequence). CDR3 amino acids: CASSFGPHAYEQYF. The CDR3 DNA is TGTGCCAGCAGTTTCGGCCCCCACGCCTACGAGCAGTACTTC.

This rearrangement joins TRBV28 to TRBJ2-7, with 7 bases lining up with TRBD1. Trimming cost V 2 bases and J 2 bases; bases outside gene matches: 3. The CDR3 has 14 residues. Germline CDR1 reads MDHEN; CDR2 reads SYDVKM. CDR3 DNA: TGTGCCAGCAGTTTACAGGGGGACGCCTACGAGCAGTACTTC. It encodes CASSLQGDAYEQYF. The entire variable domain, with the rest obtained from reference TRBV28 and TRBJ2-7, is as follows: DVKVTQSSRYLVKRTGEKVFLECVQDMDHENMFWYRQDPGLGLRLIYFSYDVKMKEKGDIPEGYSVSREKKERFSLILESASTNQTSMYLCASSLQGDAYEQYFGPGTRLTVT.

This clonotype has ten or more counts. CDR3 in amino acids: CASSEGGSRETQYF. The CDR3 nucleotides are TGTGCCAGCAGTGAGGGCGGGAGTCGAGAGACCCAGTACTTC. The rearrangement joins TRBV2 to TRBJ2-5; 7 bases are shared with TRBD2. J was trimmed by 4 bases and V by 3 bases; bases with no gene match: 5. The CDR3 is 14 residues long. Germline-derived CDR1 and CDR2 are SNHLY and FYNNEI.

The sample holds many counts of this clonotype. The V and J genes are TRBV7-2 and TRBJ2-7; 8 bases are a match to TRBD1. CDR3 length equals 15 residues. J was trimmed by 1 base and V by 1 base; bases with no gene match: 3. The germline gives CDR1 SGHTA, CDR2 FQGNSA. The DNA for the CDR3 is TGTGCCAGCAGCTTAGGACAGGGGCGATCCTACGAGCAGTACTTC. Translating it yields CASSLGQGRSYEQYF.

This clonotype was detected a few times. The rearrangement joins TRBV28 to TRBJ2-1; TRBD2 aligns across 7 bases. J was trimmed by 4 bases and V by 6 bases; bases with no gene match: 9. The CDR3 is made up of 15 amino acids. CDR1 MDHEN and CDR2 SYDVKM come from the germline V gene. The CDR3 protein is CASRPLAELYNEQFF. The CDR3 bases are TGTGCCAGCAGGCCTCTAGCGGAGCTTTACAATGAGCAGTTCTTC.